The 24 T cell receptor beta chains reported below all come from one sample, sequenced in a study of blood T cell dynamics during melanoma immunotherapy. Time point noted: week 3, after first cycle of checkpoint inhibitor. Repertoires were generated with immunoSEQ multiplex PCR, while TCRdb's copy carries only in-frame clones and drops some. Here the sample spans 14,000 to 15,000 clones, around 88% being singletons. The sample consisted of blood, taken from a patient treated with checkpoint blockade. Receptors originate from a human donor with melanoma.

The chain employs TRBV27 and TRBJ2-3; D tentatively fits TRBD1 or TRBD2 (5 bases each). Germline V gives CDR1 MNHEY, CDR2 SMNVEV (reference sequence). Trimming took 8 bases from V and 0 from J, leaving 12 bases between them. This CDR3 comprises 14 residues. In nucleotides, the CDR3 is TGTGCCAGCGGGACCCAGTACAGCACAGATACGCAGTATTTT. This codes for CASGTQYSTDTQYF.

The chain has TRBV30 and TRBJ1-5; tentatively, D is TRBD1 (6 bases). CDR3 length equals 13 residues. Deletions cut 1 base from V and 6 bases from J, with 10 bases between. CDR1 and CDR2 (germline): GTSNPN, SVGIG (reference sequence). CDR3 sequence (DNA): TGTGCCTGGAGTGAGCAGGGGAGTCAGCCCCAGCATTTT. Amino acids: CAWSEQGSQPQHF.

The chain carries TRBV5-5 and TRBJ2-7; 7 bases align to TRBD1. V shed 0 bases, J shed 9 bases, and the junction held 6 bases outside the gene matches. Germline loops: CDR1 SGHKS, CDR2 YYEKEE (reference sequence). This CDR3 comprises 13 residues. CDR3 coding DNA: TGTGCCAGCAGCTTGGGACAGGGTTCCAGGCAGTACTTC. Its protein product is CASSLGQGSRQYF.

The chain couples TRBV5-1 to TRBJ2-7; a weak D match, TRBD2 (5 bases). The CDR3 sequence is 14 residues long. The V end lost 4 bases, the J end lost 3 bases, and 14 bases lay between the germline ends. CDR1 is SGHRS and CDR2 is YFSETQ in the germline V gene. The CDR3 spells CASSPPSGRYEQYF. CDR3 nucleotides: TGCGCCAGCAGCCCCCCCAGCGGACGCTACGAGCAGTACTTC.

The chain carries TRBV5-4 and TRBJ1-1; D remains ambiguous. The germline CDR1 and CDR2 sequences are SGHNT and YYREEE (reference sequence). The CDR3 extends over 13 amino acids. V lost 1 base to trimming and J lost 8 bases, with 12 bases between them. The CDR3 coding sequence is TGTGCCAGCAGCTTGTACGAGGGAACCGAAGCTTTCTTT. This translates into CASSLYEGTEAFF.

V usage is TRBV5-5 and J usage is TRBJ2-1; TRBD2 might be the D (5 bases). The CDR3 sequence is 12 residues long. The germline CDR1 and CDR2 sequences are SGHKS and YYEKEE (reference sequence). Trimming took 0 bases from V and 7 from J, leaving 5 bases between them. Here the CDR3 reads CASSLAGNEQFF. CDR3 sequence (DNA): TGTGCCAGCAGCTTGGCGGGGAATGAGCAGTTCTTC.

This clone was seen a single time. The chain carries TRBV18 and TRBJ2-3; D not resolved. Trimming stripped 0 bases from V and 5 bases from J, with 6 bases between. This CDR3 comprises 13 residues. Germline V gene sequence: CDR1 KGHSH, CDR2 LQKENI. In nucleotides, the CDR3 is TGTGCCAGCTCACCACCCAGTGAAGATACGCAGTATTTT. Protein: CASSPPSEDTQYF.

The gene calls are TRBV7-3 and TRBJ2-1, with D tentatively TRBD1 or TRBD2 (7 bases each). V lost 5 bases and J lost 3, with 14 bases in between. The V gene's germline CDR1 is SGHTA and CDR2 FQGTGA. The CDR3 has 15 amino acids. The CDR3 sequence is CASSPQGGLYNEQFF. CDR3 coding DNA: TGTGCCAGCAGCCCTCAGGGGGGGCTCTACAATGAGCAGTTCTTC.

The chain joins TRBV5-4 to TRBJ2-7; TRBD2 aligns across 11 bases. The CDR3 runs to 17 residues. The germline V gene has CDR1 SGHNT and CDR2 YYREEE (reference sequence). V was pared by 2 bases and J by 5 bases, with 12 bases of the junction left unmatched. This CDR3 is CASSFPLAGGTYDEQYF. As DNA, the CDR3 is TGTGCCAGCAGCTTTCCCCTAGCGGGAGGAACCTACGACGAGCAGTACTTC.

The chain employs TRBV4-3 and TRBJ2-7; D ambiguous. V dropped 0 bases and J dropped 6 bases, with 15 bases sitting between them. The CDR3 length is 15 residues. Germline V lookup: CDR1 LGHNA, CDR2 YSLEER. The DNA of the CDR3 is TGCGCCAGCAGCCAAGATCGGGTATCGGCGAGCGAGCAGTACTTC. This encodes CASSQDRVSASEQYF.

This clone was recorded only once. The rearrangement links TRBV7-9 to TRBJ2-7; a weak D match, TRBD1 (6 bases). V lost 1 base to trimming and J lost 0 bases, with 13 bases between them. The CDR3 sequence is 16 residues long. Germline loops: CDR1 SEHNR, CDR2 FQNEAQ (reference sequence). The CDR3: CASSLVSGASSYEQYF. The CDR3 DNA follows: TGTGCCAGCAGCTTAGTATCAGGGGCGAGCTCCTACGAGCAGTACTTC.

The sample holds one count of this clone. This sequence joins TRBV2 and TRBJ2-7; D perhaps matches TRBD2 (5 bases). Deletions cut 1 base from V and 0 bases from J, with 10 bases between. The CDR3 consists of 15 residues. Germline assignment: CDR1 SNHLY and CDR2 FYNNEI. CDR3 sequence reads: CASSEGVARSYEQYF. In nucleotides, the CDR3 is TGTGCCAGCAGTGAAGGGGTAGCGCGCTCCTACGAGCAGTACTTC.

The V and J genes are TRBV27 and TRBJ2-2; 9 bases are a match to TRBD2. The CDR3 contains 15 residues. Losses at the gene ends were 6 bases for V and 5 bases for J; bases not matched to a gene: 7. CDR1 and CDR2 from the germline V gene are MNHEY and SMNVEV (reference sequence). The CDR3 loop is CASRLAGRYTGELFF. CDR3 nucleotides: TGTGCCAGCAGGCTAGCGGGGCGCTATACCGGGGAGCTGTTTTTT.

This clone has only a few counts. V is TRBV4-1 and J is TRBJ1-5; no definite D call. V lost 2 bases to trimming and J lost 3 bases, with 11 bases between them. The length of the CDR3 is 15 residues. The germline V gene encodes CDR1 MGHRA and CDR2 YSYEKL. The CDR3 here is CASSQLWTDNQPQHF. CDR3 nucleotides: TGCGCCAGCAGCCAACTCTGGACGGACAATCAGCCCCAGCATTTT.

The chain combines TRBV28 with TRBJ1-4; D ambiguous. The germline V gene has CDR1 MDHEN and CDR2 SYDVKM. Deletions cut 3 bases from V and 5 bases from J, with 13 bases between. The CDR3 runs to 15 residues. CDR3 in DNA: TGTGCCAGCAGTTTTATAGTTGGGAGGAATGAAAAACTGTTTTTT. It codes for CASSFIVGRNEKLFF. The whole variable domain, remainder taken from reference TRBV28 and TRBJ1-4, is DVKVTQSSRYLVKRTGEKVFLECVQDMDHENMFWYRQDPGLGLRLIYFSYDVKMKEKGDIPEGYSVSREKKERFSLILESASTNQTSMYLCASSFIVGRNEKLFFGSGTQLSVL.

This rearrangement joins TRBV7-3 to TRBJ2-3; D may be TRBD2 (6 bases). Germline lookup yields CDR1 SGHTA and CDR2 FQGTGA. The ends were cut back, 5 bases at V and 4 bases at J, with 19 bases in the middle. The CDR3 spans 16 residues. The CDR3 DNA follows: TGTGCCAGCAGCCCGCTGCCGGGAGTCGGGGCAGATACGCAGTATTTT. The encoded protein is CASSPLPGVGADTQYF.

The chain joins TRBV19 to TRBJ1-1; 8 positions match TRBD1. The J segment lost 5 bases and the V segment lost 6 bases, leaving 11 bases of the junction unmatched. Germline assignment: CDR1 LNHDA and CDR2 SQIVND (reference sequence). The CDR3 totals 15 residues. The CDR3 nucleotides read TGTGCCAGTAGAACAACTGGACAGGGAAGTACTGAAGCTTTCTTT. Encoded protein: CASRTTGQGSTEAFF.

This clone was found once. The chain joins TRBV18 to TRBJ2-7; D is possibly TRBD2 (6 bases). The ends were cut back, 0 bases at V and 4 bases at J, with 13 bases in the middle. The CDR3 contains 15 residues. Per germline, CDR1 KGHSH and CDR2 LQKENI. The CDR3 protein is CASSPPLGEAYEQYF. CDR3 in DNA: TGTGCCAGCTCACCACCGTTGGGGGAGGCATACGAGCAGTACTTC. The whole variable domain, remainder taken from reference TRBV18 and TRBJ2-7, is NAGVMQNPRHLVRRRGQEARLRCSPMKGHSHVYWYRQLPEEGLKFMVYLQKENIIDESGMPKERFSAEFPKEGPSILRIQQVVRGDSAAYFCASSPPLGEAYEQYFGPGTRLTVT.

The chain carries TRBV10-3 and TRBJ2-2; 9 nucleotides match TRBD1. The CDR3 runs to 15 residues. Unmatched junction bases numbered 9, after V lost 5 bases and J lost 8 bases. Germline values: CDR1 ENHRY, CDR2 SYGVKD. CDR3 sequence (DNA): TGTGCCATCAGTTCGACAGGGGGAAACTCTGGGGAGCTGTTTTTT. Its protein product is CAISSTGGNSGELFF.

The chain is built from TRBV7-8 and TRBJ2-7, with TRBD2 identical over 10 bases. Germline V CDR1 and CDR2: SGHVS, FQNEAQ. The CDR3 spans 15 residues. V lost 4 bases, J lost 2 bases, and 5 bases stayed unmatched. In DNA, the CDR3 is TGTGCCAGCAGCTCCTTTAGCGGGAGGACCTACGAGCAGTACTTC. Its translation is CASSSFSGRTYEQYF.

The chain joins TRBV10-3 to TRBJ2-1; 11 bases agree with TRBD2. In germline, CDR1 is ENHRY, CDR2 SYGVKD. The V gene end was trimmed by 10 bases and the J gene end by 8 bases; junction bases not matched to a gene: 16. CDR3 length: 16 amino acids. CDR3: CATGALAGVTGDEQFF. The CDR3 DNA is TGTGCCACCGGGGCACTAGCGGGAGTCACAGGGGATGAGCAGTTCTTC.

This clone appeared once. The chain links TRBV5-1 to TRBJ1-1; the D is unclear. This CDR3 contains 14 residues. Germline assignment: CDR1 SGHRS and CDR2 YFSETQ. V lost 2 bases, J lost 8 bases, and 16 bases lay in between. In DNA form, the CDR3 reads TGCGCCAGCAGCTTAACATCACGATCCCAAGAAGCTTTCTTT. This gives the protein CASSLTSRSQEAFF.

This chain uses TRBV5-1 with TRBJ2-1; D ambiguous. Looked up from germline, CDR1 is SGHRS and CDR2 is YFSETQ. With 0 bases removed from V and 14 bases from J, the gap between germline ends came to 12 bases. This CDR3 spans 12 amino acids. Here the CDR3 DNA reads TGCGCCAGCAGCTTGGCCGCGGAAAAGGAGTTCTTC. It is translated as CASSLAAEKEFF.

Written as DNA, the CDR3 is TGTGCCAGCAGTTACGCACAGGGGCTGAGCTATGGCTACACCTTC. It codes for CASSYAQGLSYGYTF. The genes are TRBV6-6 and TRBJ1-2, with TRBD1 matching 7 bases. Germline loops: CDR1 MNHNY, CDR2 SVGAGI (reference sequence). The CDR3 length is 15 residues. Trimming cost V 2 bases and J 4 bases; bases outside gene matches: 7.